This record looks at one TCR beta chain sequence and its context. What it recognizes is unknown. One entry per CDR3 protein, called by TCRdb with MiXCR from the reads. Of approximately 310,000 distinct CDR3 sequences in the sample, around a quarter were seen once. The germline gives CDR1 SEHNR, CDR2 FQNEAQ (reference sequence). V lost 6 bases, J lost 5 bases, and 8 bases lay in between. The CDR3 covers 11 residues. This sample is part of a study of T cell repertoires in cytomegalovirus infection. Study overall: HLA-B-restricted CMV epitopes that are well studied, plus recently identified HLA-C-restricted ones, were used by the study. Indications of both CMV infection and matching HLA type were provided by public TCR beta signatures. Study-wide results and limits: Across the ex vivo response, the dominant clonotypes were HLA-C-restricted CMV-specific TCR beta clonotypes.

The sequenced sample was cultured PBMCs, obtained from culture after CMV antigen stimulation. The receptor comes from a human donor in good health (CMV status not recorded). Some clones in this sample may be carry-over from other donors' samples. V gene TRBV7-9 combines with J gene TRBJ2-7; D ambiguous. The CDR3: CASSLKDEQYV. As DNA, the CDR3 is TGTGCCAGCAGTCTGAAGGACGAGCAGTACGTC.